This TCR beta chain was profiled in a study of T cell responses to AZD1222 COVID-19 vaccine. Study information: Second-dose timings of about 4 or about 12 weeks were pooled.

Using immunoSEQ multiplex PCR, the repertoire was profiled, and TCRdb retains in-frame clones only, with some absent. Seen here are approximately 180,000 clones, 85% to 95% observed once, and the top ten hold roughly a tenth. With respect to this clone: Antigen unknown.

V lost 8 bases to trimming and J lost 8 bases, with 16 bases between them. Germline-derived CDR1 and CDR2 are MNHEY and SMNVEV (reference sequence). The CDR3 consists of 14 residues. Overall study findings and caveats: Spike-specific TCR depth and breadth grew after two AZD1222 doses. Within unmutated variant regions lay the reported targets of nearly half of spike-specific TCRs.

The starting material was peripheral blood, obtained on day 0 of AZD1222 vaccination. This TCR came from an adult in good health. This chain links TRBV27 with TRBJ1-6, with D maybe TRBD1 (6 bases). As DNA, the CDR3 is TGTGCCAGCGCGTCGGGGGCCCCGCATTCACCCCTCCACTTT. It encodes CASASGAPHSPLHF.